Listed below are T cell receptor beta chains from one sample, sequenced in a study of blood T cells in healthy people across ages. MiXCR, run by TCRdb on the 5' RACE reads, gives a single entry per CDR3 protein. The table records 600,000 to 850,000 distinct CDR3 sequences, around 25% of them present only once. These records were also assigned to another study, of T cells of mothers and their children.

Sequencing used blood. These receptors were obtained from a boy under 18 in good health. CDR3s include the opening cysteine and the closing phenylalanine or tryptophan.

TRBV20-1,CSASPPQGGLAYEQYF
TRBV5-1,CASSLDSSRGQPQHF
TRBV14,CASSHGGGLEQFF
TRBV27,CAIWHGLAGESSYNEQFF
TRBV5-1,CASSLVVGAYEQYF
TRBV12-3/TRBV12-4,CASSPQVEYQETQYF
TRBV12-3/TRBV12-4,CASRSDRVGEKLFF
TRBV10-3,CAIRGVAGAQETQYF
TRBV7-9,CASSLRGGSQSYEQYF
TRBV7-8,CASSGGTAPGNTIYF
TRBV29-1,CSVERGVRDVSYNEQFF
TRBV6-5,CASSYSTAREGKGTIYF
TRBV11-2,CASSAYRGKNTEAFF
TRBV24-1,CATSDSGTGVTDTQYF
TRBV29-1,CSVGGASGEQYF
TRBV10-3,CAISEGRGDEQFF
TRBV5-1,CASWDRDGTDNEKLFF
TRBV9,CASSADTSGGWVF
TRBV20-1,CSAAAREAKNIQYF
TRBV25-1,CASSSRDSLNIQYF
TRBV20-1,CSARELVSDEQFF
TRBV20-1,CSARGGAPYNEQFF
TRBV4-3,CASSQERGPDTGELFF
TRBV20-1,CSARDGFRGYTF
TRBV6-2/TRBV6-3,CASSTTRRYEQYF
TRBV27,CASSLYSRNNEQFF
TRBV28,CASSLLQGLKKNIQYF
TRBV9,CASSDGTSETQYF
TRBV10-2,CASSVSANTGELFF
TRBV20-1,CSVAASGAYNEQFF
TRBV5-1,CASSLDPARNTGELFF
TRBV5-6,CASTLAPQKETQYF
TRBV20-1,CSAPFRSGGFGETQYF
TRBV11-2,CASSLAGDMNTEAFF
TRBV6-5,CASFGQGSMNEQFF
TRBV2,CASSQRQVQETQYF